A selection of T cell receptor beta chains follows, all from one sample in a study of blood T cell repertoires in COVID-19. Profiled with immunoSEQ multiplex PCR; TCRdb holds only in-frame clones, not every one. The table lists hundreds of thousands of clones, about nine tenths of them singletons. The sample taken for sequencing was PBMCs or T cells enriched from blood (not recorded which). Receptors originate from a man between 60 and 70 years old who had recovered from COVID-19. Each CDR3 is given with its conserved first and last residue. Each record gives: J gene, D gene, V gene, clone size, CDR3 protein, CDR3 DNA. D genes are given only for firm matches. Size values are once, few and many counts, or a class for expanded clones, and some rows have none.

TRBJ2-1 | TRBD2 | TRBV24-1 | . | CATSDPLTGTRGEQFF | TGTGCCACCAGTGACCCCCTTACCGGGACTAGGGGGGAGCAGTTCTTC
TRBJ1-5 | . | TRBV4-1 | . | CASSPRTDLVNQPQHF | TGCGCCAGCAGCCCCCGAACGGACTTGGTCAATCAGCCCCAGCATTTT
TRBJ2-5 | . | TRBV25-1 | once | CASSDREIPVQYF | TGTGCCAGCAGTGACCGAGAAATACCGGTGCAGTACTTC
TRBJ2-7 | TRBD1 | TRBV7-3 | . | CASSLNSGGAGSEQYF | TGTGCCAGCAGCTTAAATTCAGGGGGCGCAGGGAGCGAGCAGTACTTC
TRBJ1-3 | . | TRBV3-1/TRBV3-2 | . | CASSQLGNLGINTIYF | TGTGCCAGCAGCCAACTCGGGAACCTGGGAATAAACACCATATATTTT
TRBJ1-2 | . | TRBV13 | . | CASSLGGANYGYTF | TGTGCCAGCAGCTTAGGGGGAGCTAACTATGGCTACACCTTC
TRBJ1-3 | . | TRBV19 | . | CASSTLAGFSGNTIYF | TGTGCCAGTAGCACCCTTGCGGGGTTCTCTGGAAACACCATATATTTT
TRBJ2-1 | . | TRBV5-1 | . | CASSLGSGPSSYNEQFF | TGCGCCAGCAGCTTGGGGTCTGGGCCAAGCTCCTACAATGAGCAGTTCTTC
TRBJ1-1 | TRBD1 | TRBV5-4 | . | CASSLYRGGDRYTEAFF | TGTGCCAGCAGCTTGTATCGAGGGGGCGATAGGTACACTGAAGCTTTCTTT
TRBJ2-7 | . | TRBV6-5 | . | CASSYSLVSHEQYF | TGTGCCAGCAGTTACTCACTGGTATCCCACGAGCAGTACTTC
TRBJ2-5 | . | TRBV3-1/TRBV3-2 | . | CASSPRTPGETQYF | TGTGCCAGCAGCCCGCGGACACCCGGGGAGACCCAGTACTTC
TRBJ1-1 | . | TRBV7-3 | . | CASSKSPNTEAFF | TGTGCCAGCAGCAAAAGCCCGAACACTGAAGCTTTCTTT
TRBJ2-7 | TRBD1 | TRBV19 | . | CASRKNRGRDSYEQYF | TGTGCCAGTAGAAAAAACAGGGGCCGGGACTCCTACGAGCAGTACTTC
TRBJ2-7 | . | TRBV5-1 | . | CASSMDSQSSEQYF | TGCGCCAGCAGCATGGACAGTCAGTCAAGCGAGCAGTACTTC
TRBJ1-1 | TRBD1 | TRBV29-1 | . | CSVAGQGARTEAFF | TGCAGCGTTGCGGGACAGGGGGCGCGCACTGAAGCTTTCTTT
TRBJ1-5 | TRBD1 | TRBV6-5 | . | CASRQGQGRSQPQHF | TGTGCCAGCAGACAAGGACAGGGCCGGAGCCAGCCCCAGCATTTT
TRBJ2-7 | TRBD1 | TRBV2 | . | CASRPGTGKSEQYF | TGTGCCAGCAGGCCAGGGACAGGGAAGTCCGAGCAGTACTTC
TRBJ2-7 | TRBD1 | TRBV27 | once | CASSSGTGFYEQYF | TGTGCCAGCAGTTCCGGGACAGGGTTCTACGAGCAGTACTTC
TRBJ2-1 | . | TRBV7-3 | . | CASSLSPVNEQFF | TGTGCCAGCAGCTTATCCCCCGTCAATGAGCAGTTCTTC
TRBJ2-7 | TRBD1 | TRBV27 | . | CASRPGQGSYEQYF | TGTGCCAGCAGACCGGGACAGGGTTCTTACGAGCAGTACTTC
TRBJ2-2 | . | TRBV18 | . | CASSLNSQGRTTGELFF | TGTGCCAGCTCACTTAATTCACAGGGAAGGACGACCGGGGAGCTGTTTTTT
TRBJ2-7 | TRBD1 | TRBV5-5 | . | CASSFRGLTYEQYF | TGTGCCAGCAGCTTCAGGGGGCTTACCTACGAGCAGTACTTC
TRBJ2-7 | . | TRBV14 | few | CASSAQGYEQYF | TGTGCCAGCAGCGCACAGGGTTACGAGCAGTACTTC
TRBJ2-1 | . | TRBV5-4 | . | CASSPPGSPGNEQFF | TGTGCCAGCAGCCCCCCGGGGTCTCCGGGCAATGAGCAGTTCTTC
TRBJ2-1 | TRBD2 | TRBV25-1 | . | CASSESGLANNEQFF | TGTGCCAGCAGTGAATCGGGACTAGCCAACAATGAGCAGTTCTTC
TRBJ1-5 | . | TRBV2 | . | CASSGGVHGSNQPQHF | TGTGCCAGCAGTGGGGGGGTCCATGGGAGCAATCAGCCCCAGCATTTT
TRBJ2-5 | . | TRBV18 | . | CASSPPGGNQETQYF | TGTGCCAGCTCACCACCGGGGGGTAACCAAGAGACCCAGTACTTC
TRBJ2-1 | TRBD1 | TRBV9 | . | CASSTRQGAGGNEQFF | TGTGCCAGCAGCACACGACAGGGGGCGGGTGGCAATGAGCAGTTCTTC
TRBJ1-6 | . | TRBV3-1/TRBV3-2 | . | CASSQTNTGNSPLHF | TGTGCCAGCAGCCAAACTAACACGGGTAATTCACCCCTCCACTTT